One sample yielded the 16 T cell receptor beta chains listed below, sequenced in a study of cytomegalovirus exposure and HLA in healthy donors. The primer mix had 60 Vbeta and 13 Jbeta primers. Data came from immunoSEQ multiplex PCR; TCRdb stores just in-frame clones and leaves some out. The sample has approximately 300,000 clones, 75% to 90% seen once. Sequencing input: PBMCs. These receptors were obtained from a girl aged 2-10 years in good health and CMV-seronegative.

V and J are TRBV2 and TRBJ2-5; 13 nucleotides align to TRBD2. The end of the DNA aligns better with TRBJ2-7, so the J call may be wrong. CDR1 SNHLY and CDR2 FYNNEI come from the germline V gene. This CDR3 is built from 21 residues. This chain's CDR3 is CASSEALGQGTSGVITYEQYF. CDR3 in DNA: TGTGCCAGCAGTGAAGCTCTAGGACAAGGGACTAGCGGGGTGATTACCTACGAGCAGTACTTC.

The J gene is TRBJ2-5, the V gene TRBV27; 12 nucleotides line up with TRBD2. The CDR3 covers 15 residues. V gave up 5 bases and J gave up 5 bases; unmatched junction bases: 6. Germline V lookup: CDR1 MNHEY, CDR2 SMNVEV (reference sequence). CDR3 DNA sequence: TGTGCCAGCAGTCTAGGACTAGCGGGAAGGGAGACCCAGTACTTC. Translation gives CASSLGLAGRETQYF.

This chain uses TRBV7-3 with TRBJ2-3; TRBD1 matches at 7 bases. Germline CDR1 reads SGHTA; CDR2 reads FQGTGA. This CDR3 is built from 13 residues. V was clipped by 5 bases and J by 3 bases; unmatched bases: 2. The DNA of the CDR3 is TGTGCCAGCAGCGCACAGGGGACAGATACGCAGTATTTT. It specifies CASSAQGTDTQYF.

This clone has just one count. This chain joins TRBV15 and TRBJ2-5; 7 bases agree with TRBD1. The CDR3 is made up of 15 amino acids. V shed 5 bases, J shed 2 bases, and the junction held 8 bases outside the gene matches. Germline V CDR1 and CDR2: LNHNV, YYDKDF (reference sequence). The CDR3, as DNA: TGTGCCACCAGCGAACCTCACAGGGGTCAAGAGACCCAGTACTTC. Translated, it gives CATSEPHRGQETQYF.

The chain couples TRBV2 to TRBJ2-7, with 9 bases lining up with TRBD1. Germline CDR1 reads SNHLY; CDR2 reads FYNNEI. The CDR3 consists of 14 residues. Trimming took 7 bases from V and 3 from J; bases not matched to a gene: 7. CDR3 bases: TGTGCCAGCATTCCTGACAGGGGGGACTACGAGCAGTACTTC. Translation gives CASIPDRGDYEQYF.

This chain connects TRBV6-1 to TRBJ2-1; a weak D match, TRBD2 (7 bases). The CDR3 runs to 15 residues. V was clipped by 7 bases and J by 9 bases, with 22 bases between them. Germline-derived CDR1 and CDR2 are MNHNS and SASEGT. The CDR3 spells CASTSRRGGNGEQFF. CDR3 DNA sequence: TGTGCCAGCACTTCAAGGAGGGGGGGCAATGGTGAGCAGTTCTTC.

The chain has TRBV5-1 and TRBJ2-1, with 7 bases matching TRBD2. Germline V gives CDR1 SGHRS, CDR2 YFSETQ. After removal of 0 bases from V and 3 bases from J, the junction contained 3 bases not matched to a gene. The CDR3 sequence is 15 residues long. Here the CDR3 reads CASSLGAGVYNEQFF. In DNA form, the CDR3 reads TGCGCCAGCAGCTTGGGCGCGGGAGTCTACAATGAGCAGTTCTTC.

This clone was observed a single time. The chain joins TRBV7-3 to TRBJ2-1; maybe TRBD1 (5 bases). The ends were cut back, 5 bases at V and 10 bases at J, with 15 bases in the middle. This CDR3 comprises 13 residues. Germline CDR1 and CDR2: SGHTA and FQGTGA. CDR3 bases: TGTGCCAGCAGCCCATACCCCCCAGGGGAGCAGTTCTTC. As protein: CASSPYPPGEQFF.

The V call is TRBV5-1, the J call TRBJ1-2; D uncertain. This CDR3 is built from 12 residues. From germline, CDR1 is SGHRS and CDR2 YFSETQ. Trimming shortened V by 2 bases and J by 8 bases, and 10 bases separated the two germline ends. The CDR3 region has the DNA TGCGCCAGCAGCTTTGGTGCGAGCGGCTACACCTTC. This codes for CASSFGASGYTF.

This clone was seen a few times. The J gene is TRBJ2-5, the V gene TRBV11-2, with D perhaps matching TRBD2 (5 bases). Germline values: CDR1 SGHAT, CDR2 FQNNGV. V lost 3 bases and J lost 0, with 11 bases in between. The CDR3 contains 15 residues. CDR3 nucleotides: TGTGCCAGCAGCTTTGGACTTATGTACCAAGAGACCCAGTACTTC. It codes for CASSFGLMYQETQYF.

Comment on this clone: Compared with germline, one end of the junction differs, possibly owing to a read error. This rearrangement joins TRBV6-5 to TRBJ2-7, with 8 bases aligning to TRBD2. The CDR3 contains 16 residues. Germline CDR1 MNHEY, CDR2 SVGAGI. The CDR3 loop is CASSYSTGLVSSEQYF. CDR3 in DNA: TGTGCCAGCAGTTACTCGACGGGACTAGTCTCCTCCGAGCAGTACTTC.

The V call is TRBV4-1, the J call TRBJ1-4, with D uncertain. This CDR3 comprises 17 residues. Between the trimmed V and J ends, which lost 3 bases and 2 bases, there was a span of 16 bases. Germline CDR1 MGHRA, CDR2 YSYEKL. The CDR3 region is CASSQNRDTATNEKLFF. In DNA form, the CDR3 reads TGCGCCAGCAGCCAGAATCGAGACACTGCGACTAATGAAAAACTGTTTTTT.

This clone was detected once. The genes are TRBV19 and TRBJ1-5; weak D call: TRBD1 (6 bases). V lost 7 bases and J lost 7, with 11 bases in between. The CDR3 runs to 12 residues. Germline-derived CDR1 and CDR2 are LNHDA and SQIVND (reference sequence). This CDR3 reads CASTQGFQPQHF. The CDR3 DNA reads TGTGCCAGTACCCAGGGGTTCCAGCCCCAGCATTTT.

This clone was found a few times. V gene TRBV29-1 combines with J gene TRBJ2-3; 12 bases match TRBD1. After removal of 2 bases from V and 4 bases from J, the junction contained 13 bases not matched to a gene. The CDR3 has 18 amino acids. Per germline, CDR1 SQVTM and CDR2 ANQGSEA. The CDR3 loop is CSVEIWLPGQGAADTQYF. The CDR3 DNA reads TGCAGCGTTGAAATTTGGTTACCGGGACAGGGGGCAGCAGATACGCAGTATTTT.

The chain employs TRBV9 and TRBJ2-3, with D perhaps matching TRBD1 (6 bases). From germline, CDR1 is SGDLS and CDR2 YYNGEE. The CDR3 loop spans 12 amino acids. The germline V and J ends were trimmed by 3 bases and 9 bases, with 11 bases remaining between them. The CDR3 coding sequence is TGTGCCAGCAGCGCACAGGGCCTCACGCAGTATTTT. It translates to CASSAQGLTQYF. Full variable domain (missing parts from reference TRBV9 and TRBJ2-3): DSGVTQTPKHLITATGQRVTLRCSPRSGDLSVYWYQQSLDQGLQFLIQYYNGEERAKGNILERFSAQQFPDLHSELNLSSLELGDSALYFCASSAQGLTQYFGPGTRLTVL.

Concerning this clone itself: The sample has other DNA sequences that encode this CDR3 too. CDR3 in DNA: TGTGCCAGCAGTGATAACAATGAGCAGTTCTTC. Translated, it gives CASSDNNEQFF. The genes are TRBV2 and TRBJ2-1; no firm D call. The CDR3 has 11 residues. Germline CDR1 SNHLY, CDR2 FYNNEI. V was clipped by 3 bases and J by 5 bases, with 2 bases between them. The entire variable domain, with the rest obtained from reference TRBV2 and TRBJ2-1, is as follows: EPEVTQTPSHQVTQMGQEVILRCVPISNHLYFYWYRQILGQKVEFLVSFYNNEISEKSEIFDDQFSVERPDGSNFTLKIRSTKLEDSAMYFCASSDNNEQFFGPGTRLTVL.